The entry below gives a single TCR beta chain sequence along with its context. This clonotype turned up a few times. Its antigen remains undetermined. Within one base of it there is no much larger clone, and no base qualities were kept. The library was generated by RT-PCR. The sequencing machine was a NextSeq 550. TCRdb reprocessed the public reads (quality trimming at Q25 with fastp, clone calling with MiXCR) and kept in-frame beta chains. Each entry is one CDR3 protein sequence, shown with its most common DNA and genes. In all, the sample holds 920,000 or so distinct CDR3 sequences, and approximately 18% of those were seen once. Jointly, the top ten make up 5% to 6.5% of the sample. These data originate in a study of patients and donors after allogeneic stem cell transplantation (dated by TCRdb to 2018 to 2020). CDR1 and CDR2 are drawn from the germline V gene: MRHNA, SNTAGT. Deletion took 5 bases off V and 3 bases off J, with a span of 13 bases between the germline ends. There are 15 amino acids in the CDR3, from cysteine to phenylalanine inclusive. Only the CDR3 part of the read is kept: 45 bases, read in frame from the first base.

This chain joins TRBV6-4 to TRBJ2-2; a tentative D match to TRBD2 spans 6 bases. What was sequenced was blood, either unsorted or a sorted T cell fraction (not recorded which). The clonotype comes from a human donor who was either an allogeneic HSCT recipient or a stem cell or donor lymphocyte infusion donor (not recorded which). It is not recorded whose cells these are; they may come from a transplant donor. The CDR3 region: CASSLGGGDTGELFF. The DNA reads TGTGCCAGCAGTCTTGGCGGCGGGGACACCGGGGAGCTGTTTTTT.